This passage covers 3 T cell receptor beta chains from one sample sequenced in a study of blood T cells in healthy people across ages. PCR was performed a second time for about 6 to 12 cycles using a sample-barcoded 5' primer and a J-beta primer mix. MiXCR was run by TCRdb on the 5' RACE reads, yielding one entry per CDR3 protein. The table records 780,000 or so distinct CDR3 sequences, approximately 60% of them present only once. The sample consisted of blood. Receptor source: a man in his forties or fifties in good health.

The chain links TRBV7-2 to TRBJ2-2; D unresolved. This CDR3 is built from 14 residues. Germline CDR1 reads SGHTA; CDR2 reads FQGNSA. V lost 2 bases and J lost 4, with 8 bases in between. The CDR3 nucleotides read TGTGCCAGCAGCTTAATTTCTGGCACCGGGGAGCTGTTTTTT. Translating gives CASSLISGTGELFF.

This clonotype was recorded a few times. The chain combines TRBV20-1 with TRBJ2-7, with TRBD2 matching 8 bases. The J call is doubtful: the DNA matches TRBJ2-5 better. The length of the CDR3 is 13 residues. In germline, CDR1 is DFQATT, CDR2 SNEGSKA (reference sequence). The CDR3 sequence is CSGGGLEGETQYF. CDR3 nucleotides: TGCAGTGGCGGGGGACTAGAGGGGGAGACCCAGTACTTC.

The chain uses TRBV20-1 and TRBJ1-6, with TRBD1 as a possible D gene (5 bases). Deletions cut 6 bases from V and 6 bases from J, with 12 bases between. There are 13 residues in the CDR3. Germline CDR1 DFQATT, CDR2 SNEGSKA (reference sequence). The CDR3 protein is CSASDTRNSPLHF. For the CDR3, the DNA is TGCAGTGCCTCGGACACCCGTAATTCACCCCTCCACTTT.